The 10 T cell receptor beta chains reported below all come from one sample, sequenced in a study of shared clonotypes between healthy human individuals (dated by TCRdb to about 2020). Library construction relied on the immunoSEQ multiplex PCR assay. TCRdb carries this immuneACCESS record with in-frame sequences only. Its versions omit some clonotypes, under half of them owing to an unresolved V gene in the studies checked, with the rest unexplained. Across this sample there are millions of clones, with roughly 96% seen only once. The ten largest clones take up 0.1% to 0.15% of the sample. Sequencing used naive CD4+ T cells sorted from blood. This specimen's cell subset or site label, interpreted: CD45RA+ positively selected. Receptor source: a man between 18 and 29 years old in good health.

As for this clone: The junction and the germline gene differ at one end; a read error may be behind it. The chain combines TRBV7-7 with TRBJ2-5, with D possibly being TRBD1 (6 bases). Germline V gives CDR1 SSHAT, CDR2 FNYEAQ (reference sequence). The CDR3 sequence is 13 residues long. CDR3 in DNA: TGTGCTAGCAGCTCGTCCCGGGACAAGGACCAGTACTTC. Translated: CASSSSRDKDQYF.

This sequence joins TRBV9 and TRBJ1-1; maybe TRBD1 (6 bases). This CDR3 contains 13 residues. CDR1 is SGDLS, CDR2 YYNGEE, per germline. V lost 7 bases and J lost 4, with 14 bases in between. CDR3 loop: CASGVGGGTEAFF. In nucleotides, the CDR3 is TGTGCCAGCGGGGTCGGAGGGGGCACTGAAGCTTTCTTT.

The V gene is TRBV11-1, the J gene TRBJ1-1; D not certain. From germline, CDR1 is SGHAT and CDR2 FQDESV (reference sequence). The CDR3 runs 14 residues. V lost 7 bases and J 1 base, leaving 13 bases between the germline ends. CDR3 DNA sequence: TGTGCCAGCACCCTAGAGGCAGGGAACACTGAAGCTTTCTTT. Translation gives CASTLEAGNTEAFF.

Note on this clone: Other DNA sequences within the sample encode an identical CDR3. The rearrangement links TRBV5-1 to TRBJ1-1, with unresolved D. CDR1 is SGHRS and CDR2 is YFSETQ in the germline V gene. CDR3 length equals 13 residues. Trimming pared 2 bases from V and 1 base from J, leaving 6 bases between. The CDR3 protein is CASSFTANTEAFF. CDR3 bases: TGCGCCAGCAGCTTTACAGCGAACACTGAAGCTTTCTTT.

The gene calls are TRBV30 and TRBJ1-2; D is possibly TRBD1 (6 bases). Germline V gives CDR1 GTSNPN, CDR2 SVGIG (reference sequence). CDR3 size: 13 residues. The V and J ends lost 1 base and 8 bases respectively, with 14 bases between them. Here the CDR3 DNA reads TGTGCCTGGAGTGCTTCTTCAGGGGCCGGCTACACCTTC. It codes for CAWSASSGAGYTF.

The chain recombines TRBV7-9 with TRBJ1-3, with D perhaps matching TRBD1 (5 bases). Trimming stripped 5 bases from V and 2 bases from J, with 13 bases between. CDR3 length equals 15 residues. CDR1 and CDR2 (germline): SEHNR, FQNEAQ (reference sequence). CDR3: CASSRSLGAGNTIYF. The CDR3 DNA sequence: TGTGCCAGCAGCCGTTCTTTGGGGGCTGGAAACACCATATATTTT.

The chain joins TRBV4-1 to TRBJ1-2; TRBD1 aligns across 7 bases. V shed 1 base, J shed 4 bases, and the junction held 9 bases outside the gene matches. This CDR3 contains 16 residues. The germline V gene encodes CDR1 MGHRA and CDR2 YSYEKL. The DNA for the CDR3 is TGCGCCAGCAGCCAAGCCCCGGCAGGGGGAGTCTATGGCTACACCTTC. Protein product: CASSQAPAGGVYGYTF.

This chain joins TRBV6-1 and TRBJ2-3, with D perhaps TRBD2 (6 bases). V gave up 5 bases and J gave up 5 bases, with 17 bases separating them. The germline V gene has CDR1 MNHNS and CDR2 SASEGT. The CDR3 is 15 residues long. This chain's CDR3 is CASSRRSGSGDTQYF. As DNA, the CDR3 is TGTGCCAGCAGTCGAAGGAGCGGGTCGGGAGATACGCAGTATTTT.

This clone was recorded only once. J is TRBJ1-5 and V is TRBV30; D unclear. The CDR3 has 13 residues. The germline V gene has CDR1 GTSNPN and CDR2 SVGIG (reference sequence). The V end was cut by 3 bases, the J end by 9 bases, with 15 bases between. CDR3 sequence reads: CAWREGASSPQHF. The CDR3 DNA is TGTGCCTGGAGGGAGGGTGCCTCGTCGCCCCAGCATTTT.

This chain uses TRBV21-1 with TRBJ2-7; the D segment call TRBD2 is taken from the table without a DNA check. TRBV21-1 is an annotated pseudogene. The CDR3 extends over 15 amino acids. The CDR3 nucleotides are TGTGCCAGCAGCCGCACTAGCGGGAAGTGCTACGAGCAGTACTTC. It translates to CASSRTSGKCYEQYF.